This is a list of T cell receptor beta chains from one sample in a study of cytotoxic CD8 clonotypes in ibrutinib-treated CLL. Sequencing used immunoSEQ multiplex PCR; TCRdb keeps in-frame clones, though not all of them. Of roughly 250,000 clones listed, roughly 74% are singletons. The specimen was PBMCs, collected after 24 months of ibrutinib treatment. These receptors all come from a human donor with chronic lymphocytic leukemia. CDR3s include the opening cysteine and the closing phenylalanine or tryptophan. Fields, in order: CDR3 protein, V gene, J gene.

cdr3_aa: CASRISRDKYTEAFF; v_call: TRBV28; j_call: TRBJ1-1
cdr3_aa: CAWSAGTGHYGYTF; v_call: TRBV30; j_call: TRBJ1-2
cdr3_aa: CASTLRTSGTDTQYF; v_call: TRBV28; j_call: TRBJ2-3
cdr3_aa: CASSPHSLRGGYTF; v_call: TRBV14; j_call: TRBJ1-2
cdr3_aa: CSARSWSKNTGELFF; v_call: TRBV29-1; j_call: TRBJ2-2
cdr3_aa: CASTLAGVSGTQYF; v_call: TRBV14; j_call: TRBJ2-5
cdr3_aa: CASSQEAGVGSYEQYF; v_call: TRBV4-2; j_call: TRBJ2-7
cdr3_aa: CASSYSAERSEAFF; v_call: TRBV6-6; j_call: TRBJ1-1
cdr3_aa: CAVGAHLSGDTQYF; v_call: TRBV25-1; j_call: TRBJ2-3
cdr3_aa: CSVLDRGDQPQHF; v_call: TRBV29-1; j_call: TRBJ1-5
cdr3_aa: CASSSQGAPYNEQFF; v_call: TRBV5-6; j_call: TRBJ2-1
cdr3_aa: CASTVSGGLYEQYF; v_call: TRBV2; j_call: TRBJ2-7
cdr3_aa: CASSYYGTGPYEQYF; v_call: TRBV6-5; j_call: TRBJ2-7
cdr3_aa: CASSSGTSGSTSTDTQYF; v_call: TRBV18; j_call: TRBJ2-3
cdr3_aa: CAWTPGGYNEQFF; v_call: TRBV30; j_call: TRBJ2-1
cdr3_aa: CASSASGGSVNEQYF; v_call: TRBV11-3; j_call: TRBJ2-7
cdr3_aa: CASSFGGESNQPQHF; v_call: TRBV27; j_call: TRBJ1-5
cdr3_aa: CASSPPGTRIYNEQFF; v_call: TRBV13; j_call: TRBJ2-1
cdr3_aa: CASSVRQGSVYNEQFF; v_call: TRBV9; j_call: TRBJ2-1
cdr3_aa: CASSLGGDRSIYEQYF; v_call: TRBV7-8; j_call: TRBJ2-7
cdr3_aa: CASTPAWGENIQYF; v_call: TRBV19; j_call: TRBJ2-4
cdr3_aa: CASSQDRGSGRAGTDTQYF; v_call: TRBV4-1; j_call: TRBJ2-3
cdr3_aa: CASSPMKGSTTGELFF; v_call: TRBV18; j_call: TRBJ2-2
cdr3_aa: CASSPKDGTGTPDTQYF; v_call: TRBV9; j_call: TRBJ2-3
cdr3_aa: CASSPDRVNTEAFF; v_call: TRBV6-5; j_call: TRBJ1-1
cdr3_aa: CASSPAGGTDTQYF; v_call: TRBV6-4; j_call: TRBJ2-3
cdr3_aa: CASGQGSYEQYF; v_call: TRBV11-2; j_call: TRBJ2-7
cdr3_aa: CASSSPLTEAFF; v_call: TRBV6-5; j_call: TRBJ1-1
cdr3_aa: CASRHDRALYGYTF; v_call: TRBV28; j_call: TRBJ1-2
cdr3_aa: CASSLTGYEQYF; v_call: TRBV14; j_call: TRBJ2-7
cdr3_aa: CASSAMDGLSTGELFF; v_call: TRBV28; j_call: TRBJ2-2
cdr3_aa: CASSFDRGGNEQYF; v_call: TRBV5-1; j_call: TRBJ2-7
cdr3_aa: CASSPNSGSTDTQYF; v_call: TRBV18; j_call: TRBJ2-3
cdr3_aa: CAWRNPGTGTSTDTQYF; v_call: TRBV30; j_call: TRBJ2-3
cdr3_aa: CASSVLQGAYGEAFF; v_call: TRBV5-6; j_call: TRBJ1-1
cdr3_aa: CASSARTSGTGGPTDTQYF; v_call: TRBV5-1; j_call: TRBJ2-3
cdr3_aa: CASSLSSPGLADTDTQYF; v_call: TRBV27; j_call: TRBJ2-3
cdr3_aa: CASSVPPQPQHF; v_call: TRBV2; j_call: TRBJ1-5
cdr3_aa: CASSDSREQFF; v_call: TRBV10-1; j_call: TRBJ2-1
cdr3_aa: CASSEPDSSYEQYF; v_call: TRBV6-4; j_call: TRBJ2-7
cdr3_aa: CASRLGGGAKNIQYF; v_call: TRBV27; j_call: TRBJ2-4
cdr3_aa: CAAVSGNTIYF; v_call: TRBV19; j_call: TRBJ1-3
cdr3_aa: CASSLLEPARNQPQHF; v_call: TRBV28; j_call: TRBJ1-5
cdr3_aa: CASSLQTPAAFF; v_call: TRBV13; j_call: TRBJ1-1
cdr3_aa: CASSILGGKTNQPQHF; v_call: TRBV19; j_call: TRBJ1-5
cdr3_aa: CASSPYPSYEQYF; v_call: TRBV9; j_call: TRBJ2-7
cdr3_aa: CASRNSNTGELFF; v_call: TRBV27; j_call: TRBJ2-2
cdr3_aa: CASSEQSGTDSGANVLTF; v_call: TRBV6-1; j_call: TRBJ2-6
cdr3_aa: CAWSVSPDMNTEAFF; v_call: TRBV30; j_call: TRBJ1-1
cdr3_aa: CASSEATSGSYNEQFF; v_call: TRBV6-1; j_call: TRBJ2-1